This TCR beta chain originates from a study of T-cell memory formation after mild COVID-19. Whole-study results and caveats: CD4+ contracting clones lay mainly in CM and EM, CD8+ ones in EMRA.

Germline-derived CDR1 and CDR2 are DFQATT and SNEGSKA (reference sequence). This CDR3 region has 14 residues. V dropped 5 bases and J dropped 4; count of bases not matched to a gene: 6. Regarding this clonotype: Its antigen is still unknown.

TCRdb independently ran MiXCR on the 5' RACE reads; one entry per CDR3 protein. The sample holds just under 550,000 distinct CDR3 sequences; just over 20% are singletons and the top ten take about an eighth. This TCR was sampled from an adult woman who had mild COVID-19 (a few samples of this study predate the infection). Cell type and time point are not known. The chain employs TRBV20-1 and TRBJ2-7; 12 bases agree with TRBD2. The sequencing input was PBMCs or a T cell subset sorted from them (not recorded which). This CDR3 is CSAGLAGNGYEQYF. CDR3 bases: TGCAGTGCTGGACTAGCGGGAAATGGGTACGAGCAGTACTTC.